This TCR delta chain originates from a study of gamma-delta chains in newborns, infants, children. On the study more broadly: Microbial exposure reportedly drives polyclonal innate γδ T cell expansion after birth.

Judged by abundance, this clone is medium-sized. Other DNA sequences within the sample encode an identical CDR3. V was clipped by 2 bases and J by 5 bases; unmatched bases: 7. CDR1 GEAIGNYY and CDR2 EKD come from the germline V gene. The CDR3 consists of 16 residues. TCRdb called clones anew from the reads with CATT. The sample carries about 8,500 delta-chain clones, about 3.4% recorded once. This sequence joins TRDV2 and TRDJ2, with 10 bases matching TRDD3. The sample consisted of blood. This TCR derives from a child who was a newborn, infant or young child, either healthy, febrile or measles-vaccinated (not recorded which). The CDR3 DNA follows: TGTGCCTGTGACAACGTGGGGGGATACGGAACAGCACAACTCTTCTTT. It is translated as CACDNVGGYGTAQLFF.